The 3 T cell receptor beta chains listed next were all sequenced from one sample in a study of cytotoxic CD8 clonotypes in ibrutinib-treated CLL. Assay used: immunoSEQ multiplex PCR; TCRdb lists only in-frame clones, some missing. The sample includes about 310,000 clones, 70% to 80% of them seen just once. The source material was PBMCs, sampled before ibrutinib treatment. The receptors derive from a human donor with chronic lymphocytic leukemia.

This clone appeared a single time. The rearrangement links TRBV29-1 to TRBJ2-1, with a weak D call TRBD1 (6 bases). Germline values: CDR1 SQVTM, CDR2 ANQGSEA. The CDR3 totals 14 residues. Trimming took off 3 bases at V and 1 base at J, with 10 bases between the two ends. CDR3 nucleotides: TGCAGCGTTGACTACAGGGTTTCCTACAATGAGCAGTTCTTC. Its protein is CSVDYRVSYNEQFF.

The chain employs TRBV9 and TRBJ2-7; D is unresolved. Trimming pared 2 bases from V and 1 base from J, leaving 10 bases between. This CDR3 has 14 amino acids. Germline values: CDR1 SGDLS, CDR2 YYNGEE. The CDR3 reads CASSVDGNSYEQYF. The CDR3 DNA reads as TGTGCCAGCAGCGTTGACGGAAATTCCTACGAGCAGTACTTC.

The genes are TRBV5-6 and TRBJ1-1; unclear D gene. There are 15 residues in the CDR3. The germline gives CDR1 SGHDT, CDR2 YYEEEE. V lost 1 base to trimming and J lost 0 bases, with 10 bases between them. The CDR3 sequence is CASSLTGYMNTEAFF. The CDR3 coding sequence is TGTGCCAGCAGCTTGACCGGATACATGAACACTGAAGCTTTCTTT. The whole variable domain, remainder taken from reference TRBV5-6 and TRBJ1-1, is DAGVTQSPTHLIKTRGQQVTLRCSPKSGHDTVSWYQQALGQGPQFIFQYYEEEERQRGNFPDRFSGHQFPNYSSELNVNALLLGDSALYLCASSLTGYMNTEAFFGQGTRLTVV.